Shown below are 15 T cell receptor beta chains from a single sample sequenced in a study of cytomegalovirus exposure and HLA in healthy donors. The PCR had 60 Vbeta and 13 Jbeta primers. The method was immunoSEQ multiplex PCR; TCRdb's version includes in-frame clones alone and lacks a portion of them. The repertoire includes over 100,000 clones, 10% of them detected once, and 5.5% to 7.5% sits in the top ten. The sequencing input was PBMCs. Source of these receptors: a man aged 35 to 55 in good health and CMV-seropositive.

The genes are TRBV28 and TRBJ2-1, with TRBD2 matching over 10 bases. Germline V gene sequence: CDR1 MDHEN, CDR2 SYDVKM. The CDR3 is 16 residues long. V shed 3 bases and J 7 bases; nucleotides not matched to a gene: 9. The CDR3 loop reads CASSFPGASGGNEQFF. DNA for the CDR3: TGTGCCAGCAGTTTCCCGGGGGCTAGCGGGGGTAATGAGCAGTTCTTC.

Here the CDR3 reads CASSQGSGRGLPAQDTQYF. The CDR3 nucleotides read TGCGCCAGCAGCCAGGGGAGCGGGAGGGGCCTCCCTGCCCAAGATACGCAGTATTTT. The chain is built from TRBV4-1 and TRBJ2-3; TRBD2 matches at 10 bases. The CDR3 length is 19 residues. V was clipped by 3 bases and J by 5 bases; unmatched bases: 17. Germline V CDR1 and CDR2: MGHRA, YSYEKL.

V usage is TRBV10-2 and J usage is TRBJ2-7; 11 bases are a match to TRBD2. Germline V lookup: CDR1 WSHSY, CDR2 SAAADI. The CDR3 sequence is 14 residues long. V was clipped by 5 bases and J by 2 bases; unmatched bases: 2. The CDR3 loop reads CASSPGLAAYEQYF. The CDR3 DNA reads as TGCGCCAGCAGTCCGGGACTAGCGGCCTACGAGCAGTACTTC.

The chain has TRBV11-3 and TRBJ2-1; D perhaps matches TRBD2 (6 bases). CDR1 and CDR2 (germline): SGHNT, YENEEA. The CDR3 has 13 amino acids. V was clipped by 8 bases and J by 2 bases, with 10 bases between them. This CDR3 is CASFGGPYNEQFF. CDR3 coding DNA: TGTGCCAGCTTCGGAGGGCCCTACAATGAGCAGTTCTTC.

This clone was observed many times. V is TRBV6-1 and J is TRBJ1-5; D is possibly TRBD1 (6 bases). The germline V gene encodes CDR1 MNHNS and CDR2 SASEGT. The CDR3 length is 14 residues. The V gene lost 3 bases and the J gene lost 4 bases, with 10 bases spanning the gap. CDR3 amino acids: CASSEGAGNQPQHF. The CDR3 DNA is TGTGCCAGCAGTGAGGGGGCAGGGAATCAGCCCCAGCATTTT.

This clone was counted a few times. The V and J genes are TRBV6-5 and TRBJ2-7; 8 positions match TRBD1. Germline CDR1 and CDR2: MNHEY and SVGAGI. The V and J ends lost 4 bases and 0 bases, in that order; junction bases with no gene match: 5. This CDR3 spans 15 amino acids. In DNA, the CDR3 is TGTGCCAGCAGTTCGACAGGGGACCTCTCCTACGAGCAGTACTTC. It yields the protein CASSSTGDLSYEQYF.

This clone was seen a handful of times. In nucleotides, the CDR3 is TGTGCCAGCAGCCCTCTCGGAACAGGGGGCTACGAGCAGTACTTC. It specifies CASSPLGTGGYEQYF. The V call is TRBV5-4, the J call TRBJ2-7, with 8 bases fitting TRBD1. Trimming at V came to 4 bases and at J to 3 bases, leaving 9 bases not matched to a gene. The CDR3 loop spans 15 amino acids. Germline assignment: CDR1 SGHNT and CDR2 YYREEE (reference sequence).

This clone turned up a few times. The V call is TRBV2, the J call TRBJ2-2; 7 nucleotides agree with TRBD2. The V and J ends lost 2 bases and 6 bases, in that order; junction bases with no gene match: 6. The germline gives CDR1 SNHLY, CDR2 FYNNEI. The CDR3 has 15 residues. Written as DNA, the CDR3 is TGTGCCAGCAGTGAACAGGCGGGAGTCGCCGGGGAGCTGTTTTTT. Its translation: CASSEQAGVAGELFF.

This clone appeared a few times. The CDR3 protein is CASSFGTGGHEQYF. The CDR3 nucleotides are TGTGCCAGCAGCTTCGGGACAGGGGGTCACGAGCAGTACTTC. The chain is built from TRBV7-8 and TRBJ2-7, with 11 bases matching TRBD1. CDR1 and CDR2 from the germline V gene are SGHVS and FQNEAQ. The CDR3 has 14 residues. The junction had 3 bases not matched to a gene; V was cut back by 3 bases and J by 5 bases.

This chain links TRBV29-1 with TRBJ1-4; D might be TRBD1 (5 bases). Germline V lookup: CDR1 SQVTM, CDR2 ANQGSEA. There are 13 residues in the CDR3. Trimming removed 5 bases from V and 2 bases from J, with 9 bases in between. The CDR3 region is CSVFRGTNEKLFF. DNA for the CDR3: TGCAGCGTTTTCCGGGGGACTAATGAAAAACTGTTTTTT.

This clone was observed a few times. The CDR3 loop reads CASSPSYREQYF. The CDR3 nucleotides are TGTGCCAGCTCACCAAGCTACAGGGAGCAGTACTTC. The chain is built from TRBV18 and TRBJ2-7; D is perhaps TRBD1 (5 bases). Germline V gives CDR1 KGHSH, CDR2 LQKENI. With 2 bases removed from V and 7 bases from J, the gap between germline ends came to 9 bases. The CDR3 sequence is 12 residues long.

To note about this clone: The junction departs from germline at one end; a sequencing error may be responsible. Other DNA sequences in the sample encode the same CDR3. The chain links TRBV5-1 to TRBJ1-1; D uncertain. This CDR3 is built from 16 residues. CDR1 is SGHRS and CDR2 is YFSETQ in the germline V gene. CDR3 in amino acids: CASSYAPEVGNTEAFF. The CDR3 nucleotides are TGCGCAAGCAGCTACGCGCCAGAGGTTGGGAACACTGAAGCTTTCTTT.

This clone came up a few times. The chain carries TRBV4-1 and TRBJ2-5; TRBD1 matches at 9 bases. Germline loops: CDR1 MGHRA, CDR2 YSYEKL. The CDR3 consists of 14 residues. Trimming removed 2 bases from V and 9 bases from J; junction bases left unmatched: 7. The CDR3: CASSQTGTGFPQYF. In DNA form, the CDR3 reads TGCGCCAGCAGCCAAACCGGGACAGGGTTTCCCCAGTACTTC.

A few counts support this clone. The CDR3: CSARQGYGYTF. The CDR3 bases are TGCAGTGCTAGACAGGGCTATGGCTACACCTTC. The rearrangement uses TRBV20-1 and TRBJ1-2; a weak D match, TRBD1 (5 bases). V was trimmed by 2 bases and J by 4 bases, leaving 5 bases between them. Germline V CDR1 and CDR2: DFQATT, SNEGSKA (reference sequence). CDR3 length: 11 residues.

This chain links TRBV6-5 with TRBJ2-7; 9 bases align to TRBD1. This CDR3 region has 15 residues. Germline loops: CDR1 MNHEY, CDR2 SVGAGI. V trimming: 2 bases; J trimming: 3 bases; junction bases outside the gene matches: 5. The CDR3 spells CASSYVWDRVYEQYF. The CDR3 coding sequence is TGTGCCAGCAGTTACGTATGGGACAGGGTCTACGAGCAGTACTTC.